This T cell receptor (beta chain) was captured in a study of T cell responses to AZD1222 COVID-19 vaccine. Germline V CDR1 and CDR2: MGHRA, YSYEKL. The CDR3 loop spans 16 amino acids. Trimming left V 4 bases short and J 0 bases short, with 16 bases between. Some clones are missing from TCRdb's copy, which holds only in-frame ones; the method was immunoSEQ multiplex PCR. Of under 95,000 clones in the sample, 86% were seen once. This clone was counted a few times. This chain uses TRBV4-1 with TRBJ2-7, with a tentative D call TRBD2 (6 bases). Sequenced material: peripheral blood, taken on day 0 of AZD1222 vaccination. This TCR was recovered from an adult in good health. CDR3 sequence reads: CASSPGLSLSSYEQYF. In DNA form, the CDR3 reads TGCGCCAGCAGCCCGGGACTTTCTCTTAGCTCCTACGAGCAGTACTTC.